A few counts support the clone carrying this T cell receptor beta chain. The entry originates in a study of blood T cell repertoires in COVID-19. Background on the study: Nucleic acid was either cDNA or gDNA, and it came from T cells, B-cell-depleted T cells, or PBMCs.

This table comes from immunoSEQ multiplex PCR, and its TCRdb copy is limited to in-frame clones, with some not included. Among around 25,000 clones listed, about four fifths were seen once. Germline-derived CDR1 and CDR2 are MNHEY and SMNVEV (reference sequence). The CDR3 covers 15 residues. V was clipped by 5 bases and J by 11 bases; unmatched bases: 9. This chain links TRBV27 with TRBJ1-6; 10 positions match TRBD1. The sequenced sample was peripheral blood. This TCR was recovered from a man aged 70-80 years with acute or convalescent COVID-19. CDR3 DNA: TGTGCCAGCAGTAATTTTGGGGACAGGGGCCCACCCCTCCACTTT. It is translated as CASSNFGDRGPPLHF.